This T cell receptor (beta chain) was documented in a study of blood T cell repertoires in COVID-19. The V end was cut by 6 bases, the J end by 2 bases, with 7 bases between. This CDR3 is 12 amino acids long. CDR1 MNHEY and CDR2 SVGAGI come from the germline V gene. In the source study's methods: Reference gene primer amplification yielded estimated nucleated cell counts. Repertoires were generated with immunoSEQ multiplex PCR, while TCRdb's copy carries only in-frame clones and drops some. That table furnishes V, J and clone size, whereas the DNA furnished D and trimming. The table includes about 120,000 clones, approximately 81% detected once.

This sequence originates from a man aged 55-75 years with acute or convalescent COVID-19. The chain employs TRBV6-5 and TRBJ1-2, with no clear D. The sample was peripheral blood. The CDR3 sequence is CASSQKNYGYTF. As DNA, the CDR3 is TGTGCCAGCAGCCAGAAGAACTATGGCTACACCTTC.